This T cell receptor (beta chain) is drawn from a study of long-term antiretroviral therapy in people with HIV. Study-level background: Samples collected earliest predate the 2015 immediate-ART recommendation by about a decade.

Overall study findings and caveats: HIV repertoires showed narrower CDR3 length ranges than controls. Missing from the dataset were any data on ART adherence, viral resistance or therapy changes.

No fewer than two post-ART and no fewer than one pre-ART PBMC samples existed for each donor. The libraries were made with immunoSEQ v3.0 at survey level. Only in-frame clones appear in the TCRdb table, and some are missing; sequencing was by immunoSEQ multiplex PCR. The sample gives some 15,000 clones, about four fifths of which show up once; roughly 14% is in the top ten. A remark on this clone: Antigen: not known.

The CDR3 is 14 residues long. CDR1 and CDR2 (germline): ENHRY, SYGVKD. Trimming pared 0 bases from V and 4 bases from J, leaving 7 bases between. The input for sequencing was unsorted PBMCs, taken around 3.2 years after starting antiretroviral therapy. V usage is TRBV10-3 and J usage is TRBJ2-1; D may be TRBD2 (5 bases). The sequence derives from a woman aged 40 to 50 with HIV. The DNA of the CDR3 is TGTGCCATCAGTGAGTCCCTAGCTTACAATGAGCAGTTCTTC. It encodes CAISESLAYNEQFF.